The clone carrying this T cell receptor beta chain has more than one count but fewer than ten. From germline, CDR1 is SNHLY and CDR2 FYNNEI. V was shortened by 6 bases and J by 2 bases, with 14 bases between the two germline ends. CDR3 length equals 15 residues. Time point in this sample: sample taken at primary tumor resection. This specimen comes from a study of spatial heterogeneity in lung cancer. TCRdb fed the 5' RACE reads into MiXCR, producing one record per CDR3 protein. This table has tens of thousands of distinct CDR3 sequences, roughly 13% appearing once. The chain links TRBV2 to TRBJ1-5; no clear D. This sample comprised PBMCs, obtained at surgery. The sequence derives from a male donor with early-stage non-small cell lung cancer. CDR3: CASSESPGGNQPQHF. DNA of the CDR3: TGTGCCAGCAGCGAATCTCCAGGAGGCAATCAGCCCCAGCATTTT.